This entry lists 9 T cell receptor beta chains sequenced from one sample in a study of regulatory T cells in long-lasting Graves disease. Indicated time point: newly diagnosed GD, antithyroid drugs for less than 3 months. Scientists built the TCR library using RNA that was extracted from PBMCs. Researchers made TCR beta libraries by using iRepertoire HTBI primers and running Arm-PCR on CDR3 regions. TCRdb re-derived calls from the multiplex PCR reads in MiXCR, one entry per CDR3 protein. The table lists more than 400,000 distinct CDR3 sequences, around 15% of them singletons. These sequences were also reported in another study, on T cells in Graves' hyperthyroidism and ophthalmopathy.

The starting material was peripheral blood mononuclear cells (PBMCs), obtained at new diagnosis, from a patient treated with antithyroid drugs. The source is a man in his forties with Graves disease.

This clonotype was recorded many times. The chain has TRBV6-1 and TRBJ2-7, with D perhaps TRBD2 (7 bases). The CDR3 totals 14 residues. Trimming stripped 7 bases from V and 5 bases from J, with 18 bases between. From germline, CDR1 is MNHNS and CDR2 SASEGT. CDR3 residues: CASTGPGGFHEQYF. The CDR3 bases are TGTGCCAGCACGGGACCGGGGGGCTTCCACGAGCAGTACTTC.

This clonotype showed up many times. The V call is TRBV24-1, the J call TRBJ2-1; D possibly matches TRBD1 or TRBD2 (5 bases each). The V gene lost 3 bases and the J gene lost 8 bases, with 19 bases spanning the gap. The CDR3 has 16 amino acids. The germline gives CDR1 KGHDR, CDR2 SFDVKD. The CDR3, as DNA: TGTGCCACCAGTGATCCGACCCTTGGGGGAGCGGATGAGCAGTTCTTC. Protein sequence: CATSDPTLGGADEQFF.

CDR3 nucleotides: TGTGCCAGCAGCTTAGAGGCGGGACAGCCCCAGCATTTT. Its protein is CASSLEAGQPQHF. The J gene is TRBJ1-5, the V gene TRBV11-2; the D is unclear. The CDR3 has 13 residues. V was cut by 0 bases and J by 7 bases, with 7 bases left in between. Germline-derived CDR1 and CDR2 are SGHAT and FQNNGV.

The rearrangement uses TRBV30 and TRBJ2-3; the D gene is possibly TRBD2 (6 bases). CDR3 size: 13 residues. The germline V and J ends were trimmed by 1 base and 2 bases, with 7 bases remaining between them. Germline lookup yields CDR1 GTSNPN and CDR2 SVGIG (reference sequence). CDR3 protein: CAWSGGATDTQYF. The CDR3 DNA reads TGTGCCTGGAGTGGCGGGGCCACAGATACGCAGTATTTT.

At least ten counts were recorded for this clonotype. The gene calls are TRBV5-6 and TRBJ2-5, with TRBD1 matching 9 bases. The junction had 1 base not matched to a gene; V was cut back by 5 bases and J by 2 bases. Germline CDR1 SGHDT, CDR2 YYEEEE. CDR3 length: 13 residues. The CDR3 loop reads CASRGTGQETQYF. The CDR3 DNA reads as TGTGCCAGCAGGGGGACAGGGCAAGAGACCCAGTACTTC.

This clonotype was detected ten times or more. The chain recombines TRBV20-1 with TRBJ2-3, with 9 bases fitting TRBD2. The CDR3 length is 15 residues. The junction had 8 bases not matched to a gene; V was cut back by 5 bases and J by 2 bases. The V gene's germline CDR1 is DFQATT and CDR2 SNEGSKA (reference sequence). The CDR3 protein is CSAERASGNTDTQYF. CDR3 sequence (DNA): TGCAGTGCTGAAAGGGCTAGCGGGAACACAGATACGCAGTATTTT.

The CDR3 spells CASSPGTVNNEQYF. CDR3 in DNA: TGCGCCAGCAGCCCCGGGACGGTAAATAACGAGCAGTACTTC. The V gene is TRBV5-1, the J gene TRBJ2-7; tentatively, D is TRBD1 or TRBD2 (5 bases each). Germline V gives CDR1 SGHRS, CDR2 YFSETQ. CDR3 length: 14 amino acids. Trimming cost V 4 bases and J 5 bases, with 16 bases left between them.

This clonotype has more than one count but fewer than ten. The chain couples TRBV20-1 to TRBJ2-2; D is ambiguous. Germline values: CDR1 DFQATT, CDR2 SNEGSKA (reference sequence). CDR3 size: 15 residues. Trimming left V 6 bases short and J 4 bases short, with 18 bases between. This chain's CDR3 is CSAPRRLGVTGELFF. For the CDR3, the DNA is TGCAGTGCCCCTCGCCGTTTGGGTGTCACCGGGGAGCTGTTTTTT.

There are many counts of this clonotype. V and J are TRBV5-1 and TRBJ2-7; 8 bases match TRBD1. Germline loops: CDR1 SGHRS, CDR2 YFSETQ. J gave up 7 bases and V 0 bases, and 9 bases lay outside the gene matches. This CDR3 is 15 amino acids long. The CDR3 here is CASSLDGRGRNEQYF. The CDR3 nucleotides are TGCGCCAGCAGCTTGGACGGCAGGGGGCGAAATGAGCAGTACTTC.